Presented here are 29 T cell receptor beta chains from one specimen sequenced in a study of spatial heterogeneity in lung cancer. TCRdb redid the calling of the 5' RACE reads with MiXCR, one entry per CDR3 protein. The repertoire holds about 20,000 distinct CDR3 sequences, 7% to 10% seen once, with less than 25% in the top ten. Described time point: blood at routine non-recurrence follow-up after resection. The sample here was PBMCs, taken at follow-up. The receptors originated from a male donor with early-stage non-small cell lung cancer.

This clonotype was seen repeatedly, ten times or more. The rearrangement links TRBV29-1 to TRBJ2-7; D ambiguous. Trimming shortened V by 0 bases and J by 6 bases, and 9 bases separated the two germline ends. CDR1 is SQVTM, CDR2 ANQGSEA, per germline. This CDR3 has 12 amino acids. This chain's CDR3 is CSVEEGRSEQYF. The DNA for the CDR3 is TGCAGCGTTGAAGAAGGCAGAAGCGAGCAGTACTTC.

Ten or more counts support this clonotype. CDR3 sequence (DNA): TGTGCCAGCAGCAGACCGCCTGGACAGGGGGCAGGCAATGAGCAGTTCTTC. Encoded protein: CASSRPPGQGAGNEQFF. The chain links TRBV7-8 to TRBJ2-1; 11 bases map to TRBD1. CDR3 length: 17 residues. The V gene end was trimmed by 5 bases and the J gene end by 6 bases; junction bases not matched to a gene: 12. Per germline, CDR1 SGHVS and CDR2 FQNEAQ.

This clonotype occurred many times. V is TRBV20-1 and J is TRBJ2-5, with 12 bases fitting TRBD2. Germline CDR1 and CDR2: DFQATT and SNEGSKA (reference sequence). V lost 5 bases to trimming and J lost 0 bases; unmatched junction nucleotides: 10. The CDR3 is 17 residues long. CDR3 residues: CSAPWTSGVGYQETQYF. Here the CDR3 DNA reads TGCAGTGCTCCCTGGACTAGCGGGGTCGGGTACCAAGAGACCCAGTACTTC.

This clonotype was detected a few times. The V and J genes are TRBV5-1 and TRBJ2-1; TRBD2 is a possible D gene (6 bases). The V gene's germline CDR1 is SGHRS and CDR2 YFSETQ. This CDR3 spans 15 amino acids. Trimming pared 2 bases from V and 0 bases from J, leaving 9 bases between. DNA for the CDR3: TGCGCCAGCAGCTTTGGGAGGAGCTCCTACAATGAGCAGTTCTTC. Its protein is CASSFGRSSYNEQFF.

This clonotype was seen more than once but under ten times. The chain links TRBV7-2 to TRBJ2-5, with D perhaps given as TRBD1 or TRBD2 (6 bases each). This CDR3 spans 14 amino acids. Germline values: CDR1 SGHTA, CDR2 FQGNSA. V was cut by 1 base and J by 5 bases, with 11 bases left in between. The CDR3 region is CASSLGGARETQYF. The CDR3 nucleotides are TGTGCCAGCAGCTTAGGGGGGGCGAGGGAGACCCAGTACTTC.

The genes are TRBV3-1 and TRBJ1-1, with 8 bases lining up with TRBD1. The CDR3 totals 14 residues. Losses at the gene ends were 4 bases for V and 3 bases for J; bases not matched to a gene: 4. CDR1 LGHDT and CDR2 YNNKEL come from the germline V gene (reference sequence). This chain's CDR3 is CASSLTGGDTEAFF. CDR3 sequence (DNA): TGTGCCAGCAGCCTCACAGGGGGGGACACTGAAGCTTTCTTT.

This clonotype showed up just a few times. One end of the junction varies from germline; a read error may be responsible. This chain uses TRBV7-6 with TRBJ2-7; the match to TRBD2 covers 10 bases. Germline V CDR1 and CDR2: SGHVS, FNYEAQ. The CDR3 runs 14 residues. The CDR3 DNA follows: TGTGCCAGCAGCCTAGCGGGAGAAACCGACGAGCAGTACTTC. Protein product: CASSLAGETDEQYF.

This clonotype is labeled medium-sized. This chain uses TRBV11-2 with TRBJ2-5; no firm D call. V was cut by 3 bases and J by 4 bases, with 9 bases left in between. CDR1 and CDR2 from the germline V gene are SGHAT and FQNNGV. The CDR3 has 13 residues. The CDR3 region has the DNA TGTGCCAGCAGCTTTTGGCGTACAGAGACCCAGTACTTC. Encoded protein: CASSFWRTETQYF.

This clonotype was found many times. V gene TRBV9 combines with J gene TRBJ2-7; D is possibly TRBD2 (6 bases). The germline CDR1 and CDR2 sequences are SGDLS and YYNGEE. Trimming cost V 1 base and J 2 bases, with 13 bases left between them. The CDR3 runs 15 residues. DNA of the CDR3: TGTGCCAGCAGCGTATCTGGGACTGCTGCCTACGAGCAGTACTTC. This encodes CASSVSGTAAYEQYF.

The genes are TRBV14 and TRBJ2-3, with 7 bases identical to TRBD1. V was clipped by 0 bases and J by 2 bases; unmatched bases: 8. This CDR3 contains 17 residues. Germline V gene sequence: CDR1 SGHDN, CDR2 FVKESK. CDR3 nucleotides: TGTGCCAGCAGCCAAGAACAGGGGTTTTGGGTCACAGATACGCAGTATTTT. This encodes CASSQEQGFWVTDTQYF.

This clonotype was seen only a few times. This chain joins TRBV5-4 and TRBJ2-1; 12 bases agree with TRBD2. This CDR3 has 15 amino acids. Unmatched junction bases numbered 6, after V lost 4 bases and J lost 7 bases. Germline V gives CDR1 SGHNT, CDR2 YYREEE (reference sequence). DNA of the CDR3: TGTGCCAGCAGCAACCTAGCGGGGGGGCTTAATGAGCAGTTCTTC. As protein: CASSNLAGGLNEQFF.

The rearrangement joins TRBV11-3 to TRBJ2-1; no reliable D call. The germline V gene has CDR1 SGHNT and CDR2 YENEEA. The CDR3 contains 13 residues. V was cut by 8 bases and J by 0 bases, with 8 bases left in between. In DNA, the CDR3 is TGTGCCAGCTCAATTAGCTCCTACAATGAGCAGTTCTTC. It yields the protein CASSISSYNEQFF.

This clonotype was seen repeatedly, ten times or more. The V gene is TRBV7-9, the J gene TRBJ2-3, with no clear D. Germline CDR1 is SEHNR and CDR2 is FQNEAQ (reference sequence). V was clipped by 5 bases and J by 3 bases, with 12 bases between them. This CDR3 is 14 amino acids long. The CDR3 bases are TGTGCCAGCAGCCCAACCGCCGGGACAGATACGCAGTATTTT. This sequence encodes CASSPTAGTDTQYF.

There are a few counts of this clonotype. This chain uses TRBV20-1 with TRBJ1-2; 7 bases are a match to TRBD1. The V and J ends lost 6 bases and 9 bases, in that order; junction bases with no gene match: 4. This CDR3 has 10 amino acids. CDR1 DFQATT and CDR2 SNEGSKA come from the germline V gene (reference sequence). CDR3 nucleotide sequence: TGCAGTGCATCAGGGGGTCGCTACACCTTC. Protein sequence: CSASGGRYTF.

This clonotype appeared many times. The chain joins TRBV4-2 to TRBJ2-7; 8 nucleotides line up with TRBD1. This CDR3 has 15 amino acids. Trimming at V came to 3 bases and at J to 3 bases, leaving 7 bases not matched to a gene. Looked up from germline, CDR1 is LGHNA and CDR2 is YNFKEQ. CDR3 sequence: CASSHSRDRFYEQYF. The CDR3 DNA reads TGTGCCAGCAGCCATAGCCGGGACAGGTTCTACGAGCAGTACTTC.

This clonotype was recorded at least ten times. The V call is TRBV9, the J call TRBJ1-2; TRBD1 might be the D (5 bases). Germline V lookup: CDR1 SGDLS, CDR2 YYNGEE. This CDR3 region has 15 residues. V lost 0 bases and J 8 bases, leaving 17 bases between the germline ends. CDR3 in amino acids: CASSVAGTDGSGYTF. The CDR3 DNA follows: TGTGCCAGCAGCGTAGCTGGGACGGACGGGAGCGGCTACACCTTC.

This clonotype has a count of ten or more. The chain recombines TRBV5-1 with TRBJ2-5; 10 bases are shared with TRBD2. Germline-derived CDR1 and CDR2 are SGHRS and YFSETQ. This CDR3 contains 15 residues. After removal of 1 base from V and 2 bases from J, the junction contained 2 bases not matched to a gene. The CDR3 DNA follows: TGCGCCAGCAGCTTGAGTAGCGGGGGGCAAGAGACCCAGTACTTC. Its protein is CASSLSSGGQETQYF.

This clonotype was counted at least ten times. DNA for the CDR3: TGTGCCAGCAGTTACGATTCTAGCCCCCACGAGCAGTACTTC. Encoded protein: CASSYDSSPHEQYF. This chain joins TRBV6-2 or TRBV6-3 and TRBJ2-7; maybe TRBD2 (5 bases). From germline, CDR1 is MNHEY and CDR2 SVGEGT. This CDR3 has 14 amino acids. V lost 2 bases, J lost 5 bases, and 13 bases lay in between.

Ten or more counts support this clonotype. The chain couples TRBV7-8 to TRBJ1-5, with D perhaps matching TRBD1 (6 bases). V was pared by 5 bases and J by 3 bases, with 14 bases between. The CDR3 contains 15 residues. Germline CDR1 SGHVS, CDR2 FQNEAQ. CDR3 in amino acids: CASSRYRVLNQPQHF. In DNA form, the CDR3 reads TGTGCCAGCAGCCGCTACAGGGTACTCAATCAGCCCCAGCATTTT. The whole variable domain, filled in from reference TRBV7-8 and TRBJ1-5, reads GAGVSQSPRYKVAKRGQDVALRCDPISGHVSLFWYQQALGQGPEFLTYFQNEAQLDKSGLPSDRFFAERPEGSVSTLKIQRTQQEDSAVYLCASSRYRVLNQPQHFGDGTRLSIL.

This clonotype was counted only a few times. This chain uses TRBV6-5 with TRBJ2-5; perhaps TRBD2 as D (7 bases). V lost 6 bases, J lost 3 bases, and 26 bases lay in between. Germline V lookup: CDR1 MNHEY, CDR2 SVGAGI. The CDR3 runs 18 residues. CDR3 sequence reads: CASSYGRGASQKKETQYF. CDR3 sequence (DNA): TGTGCCAGCAGCTACGGCCGGGGGGCTTCCCAAAAAAAAGAGACCCAGTACTTC.

This clonotype showed up many times. This rearrangement joins TRBV6-2 or TRBV6-3 to TRBJ2-2; TRBD1 is a possible D gene (6 bases). This CDR3 has 15 amino acids. The germline CDR1 and CDR2 sequences are MNHEY and SVGEGT. Trimming took off 4 bases at V and 4 bases at J, with 13 bases between the two ends. In DNA form, the CDR3 reads TGTGCCAGCAGTTTTGACAGGTTATTCACCGGGGAGCTGTTTTTT. Its protein is CASSFDRLFTGELFF.

This chain joins TRBV6-5 and TRBJ1-1; D call uncertain. V was shortened by 1 base and J by 0 bases, with 3 bases between the two germline ends. The CDR3 consists of 13 residues. Germline V CDR1 and CDR2: MNHEY, SVGAGI. CDR3 nucleotides: TGTGCCAGCAGTTACTGGGTGAACACTGAAGCTTTCTTT. Its protein is CASSYWVNTEAFF.

This clonotype was detected a few times. This chain connects TRBV4-1 to TRBJ2-7; TRBD1 matches 7 bases. Germline assignment: CDR1 MGHRA and CDR2 YSYEKL. The CDR3 spans 14 residues. J gave up 3 bases and V 2 bases, and 4 bases lay outside the gene matches. The DNA for the CDR3 is TGCGCCAGCAGCCAATTCGGGACAGACTACGAGCAGTACTTC. It specifies CASSQFGTDYEQYF.

This clonotype was counted ten times or more. This chain connects TRBV6-6 to TRBJ1-1; a possible D gene is TRBD1 (5 bases). Germline CDR1 reads MNHNY; CDR2 reads SVGAGI (reference sequence). The CDR3 has 13 amino acids. Trimming took 5 bases from V and 1 from J, leaving 8 bases between them. The CDR3 protein is CASSTQGNTEAFF. In DNA form, the CDR3 reads TGTGCCAGCAGTACTCAGGGGAACACTGAAGCTTTCTTT.

The table lists this clonotype with a few counts. The chain carries TRBV11-2 and TRBJ2-7; D tentatively reads TRBD1 or TRBD2 (6 bases each). The CDR3 runs to 16 residues. Germline values: CDR1 SGHAT, CDR2 FQNNGV. Trimming took 4 bases from V and 2 from J, leaving 18 bases between them. CDR3 DNA: TGTGCCAGCAGCTCTCAACCGGGGGCAGGAACCTACGAGCAGTACTTC. This codes for CASSSQPGAGTYEQYF.

The chain has TRBV6-4 and TRBJ1-2; TRBD1 is a possible D gene (5 bases). Deletions cut 7 bases from V and 2 bases from J, with 11 bases between. The germline V gene encodes CDR1 MRHNA and CDR2 SNTAGT. CDR3 length equals 13 residues. The CDR3 here is CASTRDPNYGYTF. CDR3 nucleotide sequence: TGTGCCAGCACCCGGGACCCAAACTATGGCTACACCTTC.

The genes are TRBV6-5 and TRBJ1-6; a possible D gene is TRBD1 (6 bases). With 7 bases removed from V and 9 bases from J, the gap between germline ends came to 19 bases. From germline, CDR1 is MNHEY and CDR2 SVGAGI. This CDR3 region has 15 residues. The CDR3 region is CASKPPGGLGSPLHF. CDR3 nucleotides: TGTGCCAGCAAACCCCCCGGGGGGCTCGGTTCACCCCTCCACTTT.

This clonotype was recorded a few times. The germline gene is not matched at one end of the junction; a read error may be the cause. This rearrangement joins TRBV28 to TRBJ2-3, with D perhaps being TRBD1 or TRBD2 (7 bases each). This CDR3 is 12 amino acids long. Germline V gene sequence: CDR1 MDHEN, CDR2 SYDVKM. The DNA of the CDR3 is TGTGCCAGCAGTCCCCCAGGGGGGGAGAAAAGGTTT. Translated, it gives CASSPPGGEKRF.

The chain's CDR3 is CASSQDLRTGNTGELFF. Here the CDR3 DNA reads TGTGCCAGCAGCCAAGATCTTCGGACAGGGAACACCGGGGAGCTGTTTTTT. The chain carries TRBV4-2 and TRBJ2-2; 7 bases agree with TRBD1. CDR1 is LGHNA, CDR2 YNFKEQ, per germline. Trimming removed 0 bases from V and 1 base from J; junction bases left unmatched: 5. The length of the CDR3 is 17 residues.